These T cell receptor beta chains were read from a single sample in a study of blood T cell repertoires in COVID-19. Here immunoSEQ multiplex PCR was the method, and the copy in TCRdb shows in-frame clones only, minus some. The sample includes about 68,000 clones, about nine tenths of them seen just once. Sample: peripheral blood. Source of these receptors: a man between 25 and 39 years old with acute or convalescent COVID-19. Both conserved end residues are part of each CDR3. D genes are given only for firm matches. Some rows mark clone size as missing; the rest say once, few, many or name a class of expanded clone.

TRBV5-4	NA	NA	TRBJ1-2	CASSLVGDGGYGYTF	TGTGCCAGCAGCTTGGTAGGGGACGGGGGGTATGGCTACACCTTC
TRBV5-6	few	NA	TRBJ1-2	CASSLESREANYGYTF	TGTGCCAGCAGCTTGGAGTCCCGAGAAGCTAACTATGGCTACACCTTC
TRBV7-3	NA	TRBD2	TRBJ2-7	CASSLSAGGYEQYF	TGTGCCAGCAGCTTGTCAGCGGGGGGCTACGAGCAGTACTTC
TRBV6-2/TRBV6-3	NA	NA	TRBJ2-5	CASSYRRETQYF	TGTGCCAGCAGTTACAGGCGGGAGACCCAGTACTTC
TRBV19	NA	NA	TRBJ2-5	CASSIQVKEETQYF	TGTGCCAGTAGTATCCAGGTAAAAGAAGAGACCCAGTACTTC
TRBV28	NA	TRBD1	TRBJ2-1	CASSTLGTAYNEQFF	TGTGCCAGCAGCACCCTCGGGACAGCCTACAATGAGCAGTTCTTC
TRBV6-5	NA	NA	TRBJ2-7	CASSYRQEGYEQYF	TGTGCCAGCAGTTACAGGCAGGAAGGTTACGAGCAGTACTTC
TRBV10-3	NA	NA	TRBJ2-3	CAIRYSRSTDTQYF	TGTGCCATCCGCTATTCCCGGAGCACAGATACGCAGTATTTT
TRBV6-2/TRBV6-3	NA	NA	TRBJ2-7	CASSYRDSEQYF	TGTGCCAGCAGTTACAGGGACTCCGAGCAGTACTTC
TRBV2	NA	TRBD1	TRBJ1-6	CASKRQGDNSPLHF	TGTGCCAGCAAGCGACAGGGGGATAATTCACCCCTCCACTTT
TRBV20-1	NA	NA	TRBJ1-1	CSASGTEAFF	TGCAGTGCTAGCGGCACTGAAGCTTTCTTT
TRBV5-1	NA	NA	TRBJ2-3	CASSLASGGNTDTQYF	TGCGCCAGCAGCTTGGCTTCGGGTGGCAACACAGATACGCAGTATTTT
TRBV20-1	NA	NA	TRBJ1-1	CSAEGVTEAFF	TGCAGTGCTGAGGGGGTTACTGAAGCTTTCTTT
TRBV6-2/TRBV6-3	NA	TRBD2	TRBJ2-5	CASSYGLAGARETQYF	TGTGCCAGCAGTTACGGGCTAGCGGGAGCGAGGGAGACCCAGTACTTC
TRBV13	NA	NA	TRBJ2-2	CASSLASGGAGELFF	TGTGCCAGCAGCTTAGCGAGCGGTGGAGCCGGGGAGCTGTTTTTT
TRBV5-3	NA	TRBD1	TRBJ1-2	CARGGTELSYTF	TGTGCCAGGGGCGGGACAGAATTAAGCTACACCTTC
TRBV19	NA	TRBD1	TRBJ1-1	CASRQGAEAFF	TGTGCCAGTAGACAGGGGGCCGAAGCTTTCTTT
TRBV25-1	NA	TRBD2	TRBJ2-7	CATLGLAGIQEQYF	TGTGCCACCCTAGGGCTAGCGGGAATTCAAGAGCAGTACTTC
TRBV5-6	NA	TRBD1	TRBJ1-5	CASSPWDRDNQPQHF	TGTGCCAGCAGCCCCTGGGACAGGGACAATCAGCCCCAGCATTTT
TRBV5-5	NA	NA	TRBJ1-4	CASSLGRVPEKLFF	TGTGCCAGCAGCTTGGGCAGGGTCCCCGAAAAACTGTTTTTT
TRBV9	NA	TRBD1	TRBJ1-6	CASSVEGAQNSPLHF	TGTGCCAGCAGCGTAGAGGGGGCTCAAAATTCACCCCTCCACTTT
TRBV5-1	NA	TRBD2	TRBJ2-7	CASSSYMGGRAWFYEQYF	TGCGCCAGCAGCTCCTACATGGGCGGGAGGGCCTGGTTTTACGAGCAGTACTTC
TRBV7-2	NA	TRBD2	TRBJ2-5	CASTLAGGSGETQYF	TGTGCCAGCACCTTAGCGGGAGGATCTGGGGAGACCCAGTACTTC
TRBV28	NA	TRBD2	TRBJ2-3	CASSRPLAGAQADTQYF	TGTGCCAGCAGCCGCCCACTAGCGGGAGCTCAGGCAGATACGCAGTATTTT
TRBV28	few	NA	TRBJ2-3	CASIGEAVERGTQYF	TGTGCCAGCATTGGGGAGGCTGTCGAGCGAGGTACGCAGTATTTT
TRBV20-1	NA	NA	TRBJ1-1	CSASSHSNTEAFF	TGCAGTGCTAGTAGCCATTCGAACACTGAAGCTTTCTTT
TRBV21-1	NA	NA	TRBJ2-1	CASSKPSLAGDYNEQFF	TGTGCCAGCAGCAAACCTTCTCTAGCGGGAGACTACAATGAGCAGTTCTTC